Presented here are 30 T cell receptor beta chains from one specimen sequenced in a study of graft-versus-host responses after intestinal transplantation (dated by TCRdb to 2020 to 2022). Library prep was done by the immunoSEQ multiplex PCR assay. TCRdb obtained this table from immuneACCESS and retained in-frame rearrangements with V and J assigned. These tables miss some clones; where compared with another copy, unresolved V genes account for less than half of the shortfall, and the remainder is unexplained. The sample records tens of thousands of clones, roughly 93% of which are singletons. Jointly, the top ten make up around 0.19% of the sample. In light of the paper, this sample's time point label describes: cells obtained before transplantation from donor or recipient. No antigen has been identified for these receptors. The material sequenced was unstimulated CD4+ T cells sorted from spleen or lymph node cells, taken before transplant. All receptors derive from a human donor who was the organ donor for an intestinal transplant.

V gene TRBV28 combines with J gene TRBJ2-3; TRBD1 matches 8 bases. Germline V gene lookup returns CDR1 MDHEN and CDR2 SYDVKM. J lost 4 bases, V lost 6 bases, and 9 bases had no gene match. The CDR3 is 15 amino acids. CDR3 coding DNA: TGTGCCAGCAGCACCCGACAGGGGCAGGCAGATACGCAGTATTTT. Amino acid sequence: CASSTRQGQADTQYF.

The V and J genes are TRBV28 and TRBJ2-7, with D possibly matching TRBD2 (6 bases). There are 14 residues in the CDR3. In germline, CDR1 is MDHEN, CDR2 SYDVKM. V lost 6 bases and J 7 bases, leaving 19 bases between the germline ends. CDR3 residues: CASSTPRGFREQYF. The CDR3 DNA sequence: TGTGCCAGCAGCACCCCCCGGGGGTTCCGGGAGCAGTACTTC.

In this sample, this clone turned up once. The chain recombines TRBV5-1 with TRBJ1-3; D unclear. The germline V gene has CDR1 SGHRS and CDR2 YFSETQ. V was clipped by 0 bases and J by 4 bases, with 8 bases between them. The CDR3 totals 14 residues. The CDR3 DNA follows: TGCGCCAGCAGCTTGGAGGCTGACGGAAACACCATATATTTT. Translating it yields CASSLEADGNTIYF.

This chain connects TRBV19 to TRBJ1-5, with 11 bases lining up with TRBD1. The CDR3 consists of 16 residues. V shed 3 bases and J 5 bases; nucleotides not matched to a gene: 6. CDR1 is LNHDA and CDR2 is SQIVND in the germline V gene (reference sequence). CDR3 in DNA: TGTGCCAGTAGTATTTTCGGACAGGGGGCCGATCAGCCCCAGCATTTT. Protein product: CASSIFGQGADQPQHF. Based on the CDR3 plus reference TRBV19 and TRBJ1-5, the full variable domain is DGGITQSPKYLFRKEGQNVTLSCEQNLNHDAMYWYRQDPGQGLRLIYYSQIVNDFQKGDIAEGYSVSREKKESFPLTVTSAQKNPTAFYLCASSIFGQGADQPQHFGDGTRLSIL.

The V gene is TRBV28, the J gene TRBJ1-3; D ambiguous. Germline CDR1 is MDHEN and CDR2 is SYDVKM. Trimming took 4 bases from V and 0 from J, leaving 7 bases between them. The CDR3 consists of 14 residues. CDR3 nucleotide sequence: TGTGCCAGCAGTTGGACGAGCTCTGGAAACACCATATATTTT. This gives the protein CASSWTSSGNTIYF.

Only a few counts were recorded for this clone. The chain recombines TRBV6-4 with TRBJ2-3; unclear D gene. The germline CDR1 and CDR2 sequences are MRHNA and SNTAGT. The CDR3 is 15 amino acids. The V end lost 5 bases, the J end lost 3 bases, and 15 bases lay between the germline ends. CDR3 residues: CASSQNVLGTDTQYF. The CDR3 DNA is TGTGCCAGCAGTCAGAACGTCCTAGGTACAGATACGCAGTATTTT.

The V gene is TRBV13, the J gene TRBJ2-2; D not resolved. V was cut by 2 bases and J by 5 bases, with 6 bases left in between. Looked up from germline, CDR1 is PRHDT and CDR2 is FYEKMQ (reference sequence). This CDR3 is built from 13 residues. For the CDR3, the DNA is TGTGCCAGCAGCTTATCATTTACCGGGGAGCTGTTTTTT. Translation: CASSLSFTGELFF.

The rearrangement links TRBV21-1 to TRBJ2-7; the D segment call TRBD1 is taken from the table without a DNA check. TRBV21-1 is annotated as a pseudogene. This CDR3 region has 16 residues. In DNA, the CDR3 is TGTGCCAGCAGCAAAAGGGGGCGGGACCGCCGGACCGAGCAGTACTTC. It is translated as CASSKRGRDRRTEQYF.

The chain couples TRBV4-3 to TRBJ2-5; possible D gene TRBD1, 6 bases. The J call is doubtful: the DNA matches TRBJ2-7 better. The CDR3 spans 17 residues. CDR1 and CDR2 (germline): LGHNA, YSLEER. The CDR3 nucleotides read TGCGCCAGCAGCCAAGTCTCGGACAGACTGTTCGCCTACGAGCAGTACTTC. It translates to CASSQVSDRLFAYEQYF.

The chain combines TRBV11-2 with TRBJ2-5; D gene ambiguous. Trimming cost V 1 base and J 2 bases, with 11 bases left between them. The CDR3 totals 15 residues. Germline lookup yields CDR1 SGHAT and CDR2 FQNNGV. The CDR3 region is CASSLVPGSQETQYF. The CDR3 DNA sequence: TGTGCCAGCAGCTTAGTACCAGGCTCTCAAGAGACCCAGTACTTC.

V and J are TRBV10-3 and TRBJ1-1, with TRBD1 matching over 7 bases. V was clipped by 9 bases and J by 0 bases; unmatched bases: 16. This CDR3 region has 17 residues. Germline CDR1 is ENHRY and CDR2 is SYGVKD. CDR3 amino acids: CAIFKIRQGTMNTEAFF. For the CDR3, the DNA is TGTGCCATATTCAAAATTAGACAGGGCACAATGAACACTGAAGCTTTCTTT.

The V gene is TRBV7-2, the J gene TRBJ2-1; the D gene is possibly TRBD2 (5 bases). CDR3 length: 14 amino acids. Per the germline V gene, CDR1 is SGHTA and CDR2 is FQGNSA. Trimming removed 5 bases from V and 10 bases from J, with 18 bases in between. As DNA, the CDR3 is TGTGCCAGCAGCCCATACTTCGGACTTAAGGAGCAGTTCTTC. Protein: CASSPYFGLKEQFF. The whole variable domain, remainder taken from reference TRBV7-2 and TRBJ2-1, is GAGVSQSPSNKVTEKGKDVELRCDPISGHTALYWYRQSLGQGLEFLIYFQGNSAPDKSGLPSDRFSAERTGGSVSTLTIQRTQQEDSAVYLCASSPYFGLKEQFFGPGTRLTVL.

The chain recombines TRBV5-4 with TRBJ2-7; 11 bases map to TRBD2. This CDR3 region has 15 residues. Looked up from germline, CDR1 is SGHNT and CDR2 is YYREEE (reference sequence). With V trimmed by 3 bases and J by 3 bases, 5 bases remained unmatched. The CDR3 protein is CASSSSGTSGYEQYF. For the CDR3, the DNA is TGTGCCAGCAGCTCTTCCGGGACTAGCGGCTACGAGCAGTACTTC. The complete variable domain, with remaining parts taken from reference TRBV5-4 and TRBJ2-7, reads ETGVTQSPTHLIKTRGQQVTLRCSSQSGHNTVSWYQQALGQGPQFIFQYYREEENGRGNFPPRFSGLQFPNYSSELNVNALELDDSALYLCASSSSGTSGYEQYFGPGTRLTVT.

V usage is TRBV5-6 and J usage is TRBJ1-2; TRBD1 matches 8 bases. Germline CDR1 is SGHDT and CDR2 is YYEEEE. The CDR3 has 15 residues. V lost 4 bases, J lost 3 bases, and 8 bases stayed unmatched. The CDR3 DNA sequence: TGTGCCAGCAGCCCTGCTGACAGGGGCGACTATGGCTACACCTTC. Its translation: CASSPADRGDYGYTF. The full variable domain, completed using reference TRBV5-6 and TRBJ1-2, is DAGVTQSPTHLIKTRGQQVTLRCSPKSGHDTVSWYQQALGQGPQFIFQYYEEEERQRGNFPDRFSGHQFPNYSSELNVNALLLGDSALYLCASSPADRGDYGYTFGSGTRLTVV.

The chain is built from TRBV5-1 and TRBJ1-1, with D possibly matching TRBD1 (6 bases). V was shortened by 0 bases and J by 3 bases, with 9 bases between the two germline ends. The CDR3 sequence is 14 residues long. The V gene's germline CDR1 is SGHRS and CDR2 YFSETQ. CDR3 residues: CASSLAGGDTEAFF. CDR3 nucleotide sequence: TGCGCCAGCAGCTTGGCCGGGGGCGACACTGAAGCTTTCTTT.

V gene TRBV6-5 combines with J gene TRBJ2-1, with D perhaps TRBD2 (5 bases). The ends were cut back, 3 bases at V and 0 bases at J, with 12 bases in the middle. This CDR3 is 16 amino acids long. CDR1 is MNHEY, CDR2 SVGAGI, per germline. This chain's CDR3 is CASSYSGVSSYNEQFF. In DNA form, the CDR3 reads TGTGCCAGCAGTTATTCCGGGGTTAGCTCCTACAATGAGCAGTTCTTC.

This clone was seen a handful of times. This sequence joins TRBV6-6 and TRBJ1-1, with 8 nucleotides matching TRBD1. The CDR3 length is 14 residues. Trimming removed 2 bases from V and 4 bases from J; junction bases left unmatched: 3. Germline V gene data show CDR1 as MNHNY and CDR2 as SVGAGI (reference sequence). CDR3 in amino acids: CASSYQGAGTEAFF. DNA for the CDR3: TGTGCCAGCAGTTACCAGGGGGCCGGCACTGAAGCTTTCTTT.

The chain has TRBV19 and TRBJ2-5; D remains unclear. Germline V gene data show CDR1 as LNHDA and CDR2 as SQIVND (reference sequence). The CDR3 is made up of 15 amino acids. Trimming removed 1 base at V and 1 base at J, with 10 bases between. In DNA, the CDR3 is TGTGCCAGTAGTATAGCCGCCGGCGGCCAAGAGACCCAGTACTTC. This translates into CASSIAAGGQETQYF.

The chain recombines TRBV12-5 with TRBJ2-3; D might be TRBD1 (6 bases). Germline lookup yields CDR1 LGHNT and CDR2 FRNRAP. The length of the CDR3 is 17 residues. V shed 1 base and J shed 4 bases, with 18 bases lying between them. CDR3 in amino acids: CASGLGSRQGIADTQYF. The CDR3 DNA sequence: TGTGCTAGTGGTTTGGGCTCTCGGCAGGGGATTGCAGATACGCAGTATTTT.

The V gene is TRBV10-3, the J gene TRBJ1-2; 11 bases match TRBD1. The CDR3 loop spans 14 amino acids. Losses at the gene ends were 10 bases for V and 7 bases for J; bases not matched to a gene: 11. CDR1 ENHRY and CDR2 SYGVKD come from the germline V gene. CDR3 DNA: TGTGCCAGCGACCCGGGACAGGGGGTTGGTGGCTACACCTTC. Amino acid sequence: CASDPGQGVGGYTF.

This chain links TRBV19 with TRBJ1-5; no clear D gene. The CDR3 is made up of 15 amino acids. Germline V CDR1 and CDR2: LNHDA, SQIVND (reference sequence). The V end lost 5 bases, the J end lost 2 bases, and 13 bases lay between the germline ends. The CDR3 DNA is TGTGCCAGTAGTGTCGTGACAACGGGCAATCAGCCCCAGCATTTT. Translated, it gives CASSVVTTGNQPQHF.

This clone was detected only once. The rearrangement links TRBV6-6 to TRBJ2-7; D might be TRBD1 (6 bases). CDR3 length: 13 residues. Trimming removed 6 bases from V and 2 bases from J, with 11 bases in between. The germline V gene has CDR1 MNHNY and CDR2 SVGAGI (reference sequence). The CDR3 region is CASSKDRTYEQYF. Here the CDR3 DNA reads TGTGCCAGCAGCAAAGACAGGACCTACGAGCAGTACTTC.

The table lists this clone with a count of one. This chain connects TRBV5-1 to TRBJ1-2, with D maybe TRBD1 (6 bases). Per the germline V gene, CDR1 is SGHRS and CDR2 is YFSETQ. The CDR3 runs 14 residues. V was clipped by 4 bases and J by 2 bases, with 12 bases between them. The CDR3 bases are TGCGCCAGCAGCCCATGGACAGAAAACTATGGCTACACCTTC. Protein: CASSPWTENYGYTF.

The V gene is TRBV5-6, the J gene TRBJ1-2; a weak D match, TRBD1 (5 bases). The CDR3 is 15 amino acids. CDR1 SGHDT and CDR2 YYEEEE come from the germline V gene. The ends were cut back, 2 bases at V and 2 bases at J, with 13 bases in the middle. The CDR3 coding sequence is TGTGCCAGCAGCTTTAGACAGATGCTAAACTATGGCTACACCTTC. Its protein product is CASSFRQMLNYGYTF.

The V and J genes are TRBV19 and TRBJ1-2; 9 bases are a match to TRBD1. Per germline, CDR1 LNHDA and CDR2 SQIVND (reference sequence). V lost 1 base and J lost 4; bases outside the gene matches: 4. The CDR3 runs to 15 residues. The CDR3 sequence: CASSIAPDRGYGYTF. The CDR3 coding sequence is TGTGCCAGTAGTATAGCCCCGGACAGGGGCTATGGCTACACCTTC.

This sequence joins TRBV19 and TRBJ2-7; 11 bases are shared with TRBD2. CDR3 length equals 17 residues. J lost 2 bases, V lost 3 bases, and 9 bases had no gene match. Germline V gene lookup returns CDR1 LNHDA and CDR2 SQIVND (reference sequence). CDR3 loop: CASSMYPPGLAAYEQYF. CDR3 DNA: TGTGCCAGTAGTATGTATCCGCCGGGACTAGCGGCCTACGAGCAGTACTTC.

Here the CDR3 reads CASSFTGLNEQFF. The CDR3 DNA reads as TGTGCCAGCAGCTTTACAGGGCTCAATGAGCAGTTCTTC. The gene calls are TRBV7-9 and TRBJ2-1; maybe TRBD1 (6 bases). The CDR3 loop spans 13 amino acids. Germline CDR1 is SEHNR and CDR2 is FQNEAQ (reference sequence). Between the trimmed V and J ends, which lost 3 bases and 6 bases, there was a span of 9 bases.

V and J are TRBV7-2 and TRBJ1-4; TRBD1 matches 11 bases. The CDR3 contains 14 residues. J gave up 7 bases and V 4 bases, and 2 bases lay outside the gene matches. The germline CDR1 and CDR2 sequences are SGHTA and FQGNSA. This CDR3 reads CASSWTGGVEKLFF. DNA for the CDR3: TGTGCCAGCAGCTGGACAGGGGGCGTTGAAAAACTGTTTTTT.

This clone was counted a single time. Here the CDR3 reads CASSLVANTGELFF. The CDR3 bases are TGTGCCAGCAGCTTAGTGGCGAACACCGGGGAGCTGTTTTTT. This chain uses TRBV7-2 with TRBJ2-2; no reliable D call. Germline-derived CDR1 and CDR2 are SGHTA and FQGNSA. CDR3 size: 14 residues. Trimming left V 1 base short and J 0 bases short, with 3 bases between.

The chain uses TRBV5-1 and TRBJ2-1; TRBD1 might be the D (5 bases). Germline-derived CDR1 and CDR2 are SGHRS and YFSETQ. The ends were cut back, 0 bases at V and 3 bases at J, with 16 bases in the middle. This CDR3 has 17 residues. CDR3 sequence (DNA): TGCGCCAGCAGCTTGGTCTTCCAGGGCCAGGTCTACAATGAGCAGTTCTTC. Translated, it gives CASSLVFQGQVYNEQFF.